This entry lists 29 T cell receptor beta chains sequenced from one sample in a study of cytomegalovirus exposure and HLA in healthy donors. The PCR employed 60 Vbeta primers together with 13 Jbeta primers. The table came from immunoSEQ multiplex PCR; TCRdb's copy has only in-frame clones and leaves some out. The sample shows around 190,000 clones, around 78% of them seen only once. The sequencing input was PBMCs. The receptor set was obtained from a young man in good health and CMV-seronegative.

The CDR3 region is CASTSRDSHNEQFF. The DNA of the CDR3 is TGTGCCAGCACCTCTAGGGACAGCCACAATGAGCAGTTCTTC. The J gene is TRBJ2-1, the V gene TRBV6-5, with 7 bases fitting TRBD1. V trimming: 7 bases; J trimming: 5 bases; junction bases outside the gene matches: 8. Germline V gene sequence: CDR1 MNHEY, CDR2 SVGAGI. This CDR3 region has 14 residues.

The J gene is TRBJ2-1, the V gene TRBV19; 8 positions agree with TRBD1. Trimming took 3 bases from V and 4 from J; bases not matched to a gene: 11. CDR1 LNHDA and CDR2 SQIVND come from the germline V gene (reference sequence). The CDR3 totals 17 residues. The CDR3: CASSMYSGTGLYNEQFF. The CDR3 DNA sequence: TGTGCCAGTAGTATGTACTCCGGGACAGGCTTGTACAATGAGCAGTTCTTC.

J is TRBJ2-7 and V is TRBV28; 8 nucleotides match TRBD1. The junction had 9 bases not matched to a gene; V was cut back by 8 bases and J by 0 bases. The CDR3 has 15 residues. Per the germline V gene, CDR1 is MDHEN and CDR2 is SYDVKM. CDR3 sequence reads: CASGPTGDSSYEQYF. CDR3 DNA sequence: TGTGCCAGCGGTCCGACAGGGGACTCCTCCTACGAGCAGTACTTC.

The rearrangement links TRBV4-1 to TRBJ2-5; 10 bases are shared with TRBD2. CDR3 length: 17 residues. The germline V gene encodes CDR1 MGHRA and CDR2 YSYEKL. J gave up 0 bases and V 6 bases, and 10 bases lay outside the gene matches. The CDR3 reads CASSSFSSGRDQETQYF. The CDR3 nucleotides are TGCGCCAGCAGTTCGTTTTCTAGCGGGAGAGACCAAGAGACCCAGTACTTC.

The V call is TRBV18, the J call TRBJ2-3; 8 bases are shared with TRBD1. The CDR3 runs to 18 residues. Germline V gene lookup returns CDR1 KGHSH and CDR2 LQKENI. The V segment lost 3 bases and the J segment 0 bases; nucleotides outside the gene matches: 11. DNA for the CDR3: TGTGCCAGCTCACCCCTCCCGGGACAGGACCCAAGCACAGATACGCAGTATTTT. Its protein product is CASSPLPGQDPSTDTQYF.

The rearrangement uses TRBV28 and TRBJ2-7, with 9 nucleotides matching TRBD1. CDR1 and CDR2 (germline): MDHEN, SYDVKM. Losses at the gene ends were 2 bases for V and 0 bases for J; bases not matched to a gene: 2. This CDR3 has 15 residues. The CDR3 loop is CASSLGGQGSYEQYF. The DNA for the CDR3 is TGTGCCAGCAGTTTAGGGGGACAGGGCTCCTACGAGCAGTACTTC.

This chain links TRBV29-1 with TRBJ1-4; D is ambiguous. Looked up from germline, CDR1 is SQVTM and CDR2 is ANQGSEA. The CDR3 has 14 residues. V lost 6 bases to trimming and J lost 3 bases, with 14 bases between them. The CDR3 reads CSVLYREPNEKLFF. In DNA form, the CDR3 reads TGCAGCGTCCTATACAGAGAACCTAATGAAAAACTGTTTTTT. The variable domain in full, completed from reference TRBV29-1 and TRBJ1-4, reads SAVISQKPSRDICQRGTSLTIQCQVDSQVTMMFWYRQQPGQSLTLIATANQGSEATYESGFVIDKFPISRPNLTFSTLTVSNMSPEDSSIYLCSVLYREPNEKLFFGSGTQLSVL.

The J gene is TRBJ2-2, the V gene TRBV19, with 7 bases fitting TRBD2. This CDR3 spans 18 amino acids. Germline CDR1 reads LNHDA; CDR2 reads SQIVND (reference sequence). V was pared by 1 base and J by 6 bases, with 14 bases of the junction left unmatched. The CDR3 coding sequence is TGTGCCAGTAGTATAGGGGGGGGTAGCGTGGTTTTCGCCGGGGAGCTGTTTTTT. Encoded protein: CASSIGGGSVVFAGELFF.

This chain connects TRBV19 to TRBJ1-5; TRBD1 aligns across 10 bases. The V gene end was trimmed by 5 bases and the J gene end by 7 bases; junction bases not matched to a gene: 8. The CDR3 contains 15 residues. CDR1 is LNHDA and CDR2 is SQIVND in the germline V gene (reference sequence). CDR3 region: CASSPYGQGGQPQHF. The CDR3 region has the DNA TGTGCCAGTAGTCCCTACGGACAGGGGGGGCAGCCCCAGCATTTT. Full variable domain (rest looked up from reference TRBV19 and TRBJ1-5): DGGITQSPKYLFRKEGQNVTLSCEQNLNHDAMYWYRQDPGQGLRLIYYSQIVNDFQKGDIAEGYSVSREKKESFPLTVTSAQKNPTAFYLCASSPYGQGGQPQHFGDGTRLSIL.

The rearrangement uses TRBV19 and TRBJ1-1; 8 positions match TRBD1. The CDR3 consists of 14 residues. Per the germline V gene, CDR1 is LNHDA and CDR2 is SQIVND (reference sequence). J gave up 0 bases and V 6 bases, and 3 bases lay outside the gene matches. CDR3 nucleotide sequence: TGTGCCAGTAGCCAGACAGGGGTGAACACTGAAGCTTTCTTT. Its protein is CASSQTGVNTEAFF.

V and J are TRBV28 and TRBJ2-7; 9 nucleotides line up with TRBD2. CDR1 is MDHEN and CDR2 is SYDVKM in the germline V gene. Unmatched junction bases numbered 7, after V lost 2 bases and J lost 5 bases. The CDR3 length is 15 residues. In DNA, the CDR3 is TGTGCCAGCAGTTTAGGGGCGGGAGGGCCCCACGAGCAGTACTTC. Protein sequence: CASSLGAGGPHEQYF.

The CDR3 reads CASGFRFRDRGYNEQFF. CDR3 DNA: TGTGCCAGTGGGTTTCGTTTCCGGGACAGGGGATACAATGAGCAGTTCTTC. J is TRBJ2-1 and V is TRBV19; 10 bases fit TRBD1. In germline, CDR1 is LNHDA, CDR2 SQIVND (reference sequence). The CDR3 has 17 residues. V trimming: 8 bases; J trimming: 4 bases; junction bases outside the gene matches: 14. The variable domain in full, with the rest retrieved from reference TRBV19 and TRBJ2-1, is DGGITQSPKYLFRKEGQNVTLSCEQNLNHDAMYWYRQDPGQGLRLIYYSQIVNDFQKGDIAEGYSVSREKKESFPLTVTSAQKNPTAFYLCASGFRFRDRGYNEQFFGPGTRLTVL.

For the CDR3, the DNA is TGTGCCAGCAGCCCGACGACAGGGCTGGGCACTGAAGCTTTCTTT. Encoded protein: CASSPTTGLGTEAFF. The rearrangement links TRBV7-9 to TRBJ1-1, with 7 bases lining up with TRBD1. The CDR3 sequence is 15 residues long. The V gene's germline CDR1 is SEHNR and CDR2 FQNEAQ (reference sequence). V shed 5 bases, J shed 4 bases, and the junction held 10 bases outside the gene matches.

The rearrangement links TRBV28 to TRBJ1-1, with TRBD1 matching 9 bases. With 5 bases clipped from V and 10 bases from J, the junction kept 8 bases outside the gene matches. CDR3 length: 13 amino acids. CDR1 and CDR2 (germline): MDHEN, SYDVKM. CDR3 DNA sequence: TGTGCCAGCAGTACACAGGGGGCAGGTCGAGCTTTCTTT. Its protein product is CASSTQGAGRAFF.

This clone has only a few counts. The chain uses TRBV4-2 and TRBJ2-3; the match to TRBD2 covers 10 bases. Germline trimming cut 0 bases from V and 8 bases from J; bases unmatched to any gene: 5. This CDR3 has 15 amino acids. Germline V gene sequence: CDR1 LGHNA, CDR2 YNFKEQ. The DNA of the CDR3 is TGTGCCAGCAGCCAAGATCCCAGCGGGAGGGTTACGCAGTATTTT. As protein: CASSQDPSGRVTQYF.

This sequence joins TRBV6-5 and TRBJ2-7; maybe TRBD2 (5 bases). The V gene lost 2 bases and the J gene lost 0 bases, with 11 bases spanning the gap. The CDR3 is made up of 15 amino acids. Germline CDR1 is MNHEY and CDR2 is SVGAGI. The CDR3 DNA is TGTGCCAGCAGTTACACTTCGGGATCCTCCTACGAGCAGTACTTC. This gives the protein CASSYTSGSSYEQYF.

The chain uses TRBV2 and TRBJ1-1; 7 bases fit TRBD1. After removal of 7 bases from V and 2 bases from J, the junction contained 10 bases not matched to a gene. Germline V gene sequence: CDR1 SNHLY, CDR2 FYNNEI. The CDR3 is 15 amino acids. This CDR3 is CASTPIQGHNTEAFF. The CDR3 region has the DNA TGTGCCAGCACTCCGATACAGGGGCATAACACTGAAGCTTTCTTT.

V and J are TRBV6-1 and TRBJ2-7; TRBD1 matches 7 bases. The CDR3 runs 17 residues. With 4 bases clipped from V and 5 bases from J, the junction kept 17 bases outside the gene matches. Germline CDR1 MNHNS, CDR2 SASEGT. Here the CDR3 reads CASSGVSVDRVVNEQYF. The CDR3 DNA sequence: TGTGCCAGCAGTGGCGTCAGTGTTGACAGGGTAGTAAACGAGCAGTACTTC.

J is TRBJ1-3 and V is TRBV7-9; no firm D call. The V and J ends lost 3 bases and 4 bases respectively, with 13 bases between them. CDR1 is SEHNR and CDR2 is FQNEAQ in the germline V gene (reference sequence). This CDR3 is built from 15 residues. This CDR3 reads CASSFRDSAGNTIYF. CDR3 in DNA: TGTGCCAGCAGCTTTCGGGATTCCGCGGGAAACACCATATATTTT. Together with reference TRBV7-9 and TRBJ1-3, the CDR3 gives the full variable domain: DTGVSQNPRHKITKRGQNVTFRCDPISEHNRLYWYRQTLGQGPEFLTYFQNEAQLEKSRLLSDRFSAERPKGSFSTLEIQRTEQGDSAMYLCASSFRDSAGNTIYFGEGSWLTVV.

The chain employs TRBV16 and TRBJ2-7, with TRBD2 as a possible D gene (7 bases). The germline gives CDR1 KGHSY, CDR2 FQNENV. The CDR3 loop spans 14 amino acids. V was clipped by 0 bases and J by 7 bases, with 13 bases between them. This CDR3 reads CASSQSRGLEEQYF. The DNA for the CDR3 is TGTGCCAGCAGCCAATCGCGGGGGCTTGAGGAGCAGTACTTC.

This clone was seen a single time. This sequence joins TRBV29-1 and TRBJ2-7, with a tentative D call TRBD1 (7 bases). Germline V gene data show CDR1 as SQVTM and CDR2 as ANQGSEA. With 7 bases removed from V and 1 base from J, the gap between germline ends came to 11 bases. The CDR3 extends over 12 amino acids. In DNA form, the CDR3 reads TGCAGCGCATCAGGGGGGTCCTACGAGCAGTACTTC. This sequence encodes CSASGGSYEQYF.

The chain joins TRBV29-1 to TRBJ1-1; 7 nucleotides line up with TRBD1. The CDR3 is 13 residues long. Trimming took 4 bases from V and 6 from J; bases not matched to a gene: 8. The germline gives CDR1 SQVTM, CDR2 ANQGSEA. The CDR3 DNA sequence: TGCAGCGTTGGAACAGACAGGGCCCCTGAAGCTTTCTTT. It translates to CSVGTDRAPEAFF.

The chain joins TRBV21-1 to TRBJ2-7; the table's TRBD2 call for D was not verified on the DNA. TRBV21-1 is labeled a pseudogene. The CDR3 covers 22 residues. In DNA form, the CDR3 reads TGTGCCAGCAGCAAAAGGAGGTGGGGACTAGCGGGAGGCAAAATCCCTTCCTACGAGCAGTACTTC. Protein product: CASSKRRWGLAGGKIPSYEQYF.

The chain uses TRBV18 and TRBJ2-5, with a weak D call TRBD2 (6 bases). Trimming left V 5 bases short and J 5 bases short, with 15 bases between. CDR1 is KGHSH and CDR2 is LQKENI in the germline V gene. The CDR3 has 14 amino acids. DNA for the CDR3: TGTGCCAGCTCATCTGGGAGGTCGGGGGAGACCCAGTACTTC. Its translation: CASSSGRSGETQYF.

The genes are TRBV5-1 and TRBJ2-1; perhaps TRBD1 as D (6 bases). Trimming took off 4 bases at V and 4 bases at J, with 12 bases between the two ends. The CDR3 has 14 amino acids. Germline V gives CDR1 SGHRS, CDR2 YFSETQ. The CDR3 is CASSLGQFYNEQFF. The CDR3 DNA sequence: TGCGCCAGCAGCCTCGGACAGTTTTACAATGAGCAGTTCTTC.

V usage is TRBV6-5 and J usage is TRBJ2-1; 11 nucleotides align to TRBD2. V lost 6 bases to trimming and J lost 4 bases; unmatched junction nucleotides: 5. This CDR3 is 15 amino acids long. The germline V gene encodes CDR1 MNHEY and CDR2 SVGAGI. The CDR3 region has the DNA TGTGCCAGCAGAACAACTAGCGGGAGTTACAATGAGCAGTTCTTC. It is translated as CASRTTSGSYNEQFF.

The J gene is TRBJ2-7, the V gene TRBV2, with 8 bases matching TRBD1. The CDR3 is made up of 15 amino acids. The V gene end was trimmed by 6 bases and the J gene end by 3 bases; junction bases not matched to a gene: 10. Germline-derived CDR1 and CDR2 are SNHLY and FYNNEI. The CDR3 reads CASRDLTTGDYEQYF. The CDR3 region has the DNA TGTGCCAGCAGGGACCTGACGACAGGGGACTACGAGCAGTACTTC.

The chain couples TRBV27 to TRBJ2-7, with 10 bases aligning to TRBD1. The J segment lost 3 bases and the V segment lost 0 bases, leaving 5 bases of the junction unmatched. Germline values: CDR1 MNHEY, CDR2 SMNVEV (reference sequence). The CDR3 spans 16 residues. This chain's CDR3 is CASSLSGTGASYEQYF. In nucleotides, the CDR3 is TGTGCCAGCAGTTTATCTGGGACAGGGGCGAGCTACGAGCAGTACTTC.

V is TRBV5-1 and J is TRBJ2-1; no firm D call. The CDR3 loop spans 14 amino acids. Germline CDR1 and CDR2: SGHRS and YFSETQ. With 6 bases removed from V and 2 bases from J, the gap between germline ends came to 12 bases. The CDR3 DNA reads TGCGCCAGCAACAGCCTGGCGACCTACAATGAGCAGTTCTTC. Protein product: CASNSLATYNEQFF.